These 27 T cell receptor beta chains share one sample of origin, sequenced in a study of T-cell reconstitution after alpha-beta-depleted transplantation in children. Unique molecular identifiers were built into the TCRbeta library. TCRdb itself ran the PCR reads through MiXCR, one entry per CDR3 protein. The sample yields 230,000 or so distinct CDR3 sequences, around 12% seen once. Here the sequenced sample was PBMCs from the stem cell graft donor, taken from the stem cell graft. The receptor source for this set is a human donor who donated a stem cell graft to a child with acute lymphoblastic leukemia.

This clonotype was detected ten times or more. The CDR3 nucleotides are TGCGCCAGCTGGTCGAGCTCCTATAATTCACCCCTCCACTTT. It encodes CASWSSSYNSPLHF. The chain couples TRBV5-1 to TRBJ1-6, with unresolved D. Trimming stripped 7 bases from V and 0 bases from J, with 8 bases between. From germline, CDR1 is SGHRS and CDR2 YFSETQ. This CDR3 spans 14 amino acids.

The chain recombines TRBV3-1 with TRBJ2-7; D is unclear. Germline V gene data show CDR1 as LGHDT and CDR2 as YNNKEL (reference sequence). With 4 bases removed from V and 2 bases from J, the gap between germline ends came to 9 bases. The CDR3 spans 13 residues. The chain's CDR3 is CASSPWVAYEQYF. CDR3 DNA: TGTGCCAGCAGCCCCTGGGTGGCCTACGAGCAGTACTTC.

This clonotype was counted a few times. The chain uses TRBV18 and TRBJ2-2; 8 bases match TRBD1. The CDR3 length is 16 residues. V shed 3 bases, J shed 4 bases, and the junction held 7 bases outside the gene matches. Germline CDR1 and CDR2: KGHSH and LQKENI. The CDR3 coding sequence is TGTGCCAGCTCACCGAGATCGGACAGGGTCACCGGGGAGCTGTTTTTT. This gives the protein CASSPRSDRVTGELFF.

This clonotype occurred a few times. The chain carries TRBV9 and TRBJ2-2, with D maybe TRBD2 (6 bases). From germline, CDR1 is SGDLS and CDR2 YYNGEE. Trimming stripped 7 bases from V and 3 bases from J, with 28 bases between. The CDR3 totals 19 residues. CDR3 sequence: CASALSVGGGGWDTGELFF. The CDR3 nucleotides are TGTGCCAGCGCCCTTAGCGTTGGGGGAGGCGGTTGGGACACCGGGGAGCTGTTTTTT.

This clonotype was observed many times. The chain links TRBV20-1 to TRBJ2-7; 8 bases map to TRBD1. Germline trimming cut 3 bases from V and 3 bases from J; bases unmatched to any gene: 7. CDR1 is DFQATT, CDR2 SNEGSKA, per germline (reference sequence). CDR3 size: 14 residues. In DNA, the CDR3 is TGCAGTGCTAGGAGGACAGGGTCATTCTACGAGCAGTACTTC. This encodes CSARRTGSFYEQYF.

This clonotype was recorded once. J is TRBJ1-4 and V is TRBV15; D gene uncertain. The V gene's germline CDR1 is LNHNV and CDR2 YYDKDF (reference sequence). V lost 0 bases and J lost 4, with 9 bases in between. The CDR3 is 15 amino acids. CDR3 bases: TGTGCCACCAGCAGAGATGCACTGATTAATGAAAAACTGTTTTTT. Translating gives CATSRDALINEKLFF.

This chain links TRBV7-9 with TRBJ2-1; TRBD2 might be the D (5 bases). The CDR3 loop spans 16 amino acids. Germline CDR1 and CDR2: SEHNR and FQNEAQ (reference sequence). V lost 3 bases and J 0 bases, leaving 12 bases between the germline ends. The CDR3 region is CASSFMRAGSYNEQFF. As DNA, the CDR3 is TGTGCCAGCAGCTTCATGCGGGCGGGCTCCTACAATGAGCAGTTCTTC.

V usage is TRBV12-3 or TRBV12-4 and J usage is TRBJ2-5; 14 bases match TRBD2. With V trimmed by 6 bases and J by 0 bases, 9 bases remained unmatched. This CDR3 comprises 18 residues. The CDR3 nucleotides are TGTGCCAGCAGGGCGGGACTAGCGGGAGAGCTTTACCAAGAGACCCAGTACTTC. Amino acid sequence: CASRAGLAGELYQETQYF.

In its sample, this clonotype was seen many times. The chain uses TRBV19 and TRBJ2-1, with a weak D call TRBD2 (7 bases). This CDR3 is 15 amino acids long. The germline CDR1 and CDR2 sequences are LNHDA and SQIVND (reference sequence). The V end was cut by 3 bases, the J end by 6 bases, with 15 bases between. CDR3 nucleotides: TGTGCCAGTAGTATGGGGGCGGGAGTTTCCAATGAGCAGTTCTTC. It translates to CASSMGAGVSNEQFF.

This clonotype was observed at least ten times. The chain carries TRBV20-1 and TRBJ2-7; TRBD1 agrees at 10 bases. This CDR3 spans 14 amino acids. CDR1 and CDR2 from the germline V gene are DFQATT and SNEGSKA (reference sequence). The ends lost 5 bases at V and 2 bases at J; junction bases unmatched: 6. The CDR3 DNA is TGCAGTGCTGGGGGACAGGGGTTACCCTACGAGCAGTACTTC. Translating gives CSAGGQGLPYEQYF.

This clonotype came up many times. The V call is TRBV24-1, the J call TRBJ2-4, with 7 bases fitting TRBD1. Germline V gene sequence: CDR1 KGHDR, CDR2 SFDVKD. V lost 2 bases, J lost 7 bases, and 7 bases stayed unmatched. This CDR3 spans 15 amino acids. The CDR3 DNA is TGTGCCACCAGTGATTCGCGGCAGGGGGTTAACATTCAGTACTTC. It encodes CATSDSRQGVNIQYF.

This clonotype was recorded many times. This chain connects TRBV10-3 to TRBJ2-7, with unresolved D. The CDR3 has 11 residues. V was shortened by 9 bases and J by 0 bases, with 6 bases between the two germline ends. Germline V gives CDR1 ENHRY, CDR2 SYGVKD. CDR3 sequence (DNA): TGTGCCATTTCAGGCTCCTACGAGCAGTACTTC. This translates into CAISGSYEQYF.

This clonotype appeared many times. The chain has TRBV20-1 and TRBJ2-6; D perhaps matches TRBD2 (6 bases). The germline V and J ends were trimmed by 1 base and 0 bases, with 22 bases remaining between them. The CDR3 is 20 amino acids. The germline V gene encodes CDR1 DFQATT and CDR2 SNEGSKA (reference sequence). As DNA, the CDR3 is TGCAGTGCTAGAGGCCTGGGGCGGGGAGATCCGCTCTCTGGGGCCAACGTCCTGACTTTC. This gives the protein CSARGLGRGDPLSGANVLTF.

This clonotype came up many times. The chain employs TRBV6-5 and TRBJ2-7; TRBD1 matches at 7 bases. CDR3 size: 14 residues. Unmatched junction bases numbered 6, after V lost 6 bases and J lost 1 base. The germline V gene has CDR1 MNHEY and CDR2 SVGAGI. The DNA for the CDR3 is TGTGCCAGCAGATCCCGACAGGGATCCTACGAGCAGTACTTC. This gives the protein CASRSRQGSYEQYF.

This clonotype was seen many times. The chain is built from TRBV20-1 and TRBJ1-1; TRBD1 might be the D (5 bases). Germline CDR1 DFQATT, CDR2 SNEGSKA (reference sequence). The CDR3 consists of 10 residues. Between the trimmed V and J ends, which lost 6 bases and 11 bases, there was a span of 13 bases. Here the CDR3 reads CSAAAGRAFF. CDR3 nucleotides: TGCAGTGCCGCCGCAGGGCGCGCTTTCTTT.

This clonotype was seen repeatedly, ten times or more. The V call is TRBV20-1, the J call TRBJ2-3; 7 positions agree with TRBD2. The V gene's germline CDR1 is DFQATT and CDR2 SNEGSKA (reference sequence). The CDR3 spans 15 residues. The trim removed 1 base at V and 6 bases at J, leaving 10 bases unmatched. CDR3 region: CSARGSHGRLDTQYF. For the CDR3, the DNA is TGCAGTGCTAGAGGAAGTCACGGGAGGTTGGATACGCAGTATTTT.

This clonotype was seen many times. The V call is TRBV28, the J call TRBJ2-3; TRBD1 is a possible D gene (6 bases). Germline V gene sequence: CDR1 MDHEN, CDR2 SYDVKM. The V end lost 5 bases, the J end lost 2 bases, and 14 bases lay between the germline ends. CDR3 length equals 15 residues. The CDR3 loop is CASSQSQGNTDTQYF. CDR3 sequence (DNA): TGTGCCAGCAGTCAGTCACAGGGAAACACAGATACGCAGTATTTT.

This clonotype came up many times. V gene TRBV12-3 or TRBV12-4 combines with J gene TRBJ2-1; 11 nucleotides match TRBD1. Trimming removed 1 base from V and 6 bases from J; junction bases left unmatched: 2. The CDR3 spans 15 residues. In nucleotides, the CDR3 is TGTGCCAGCAGTTTAGAAGGACAGGGGGCCAATGAGCAGTTCTTC. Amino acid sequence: CASSLEGQGANEQFF.

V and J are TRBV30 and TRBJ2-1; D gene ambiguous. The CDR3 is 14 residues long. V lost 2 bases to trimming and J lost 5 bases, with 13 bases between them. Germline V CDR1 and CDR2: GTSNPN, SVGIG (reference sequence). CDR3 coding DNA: TGTGCCTGGAGTCTTACCCGCGAGCACAATGAGCAGTTCTTC. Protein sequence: CAWSLTREHNEQFF. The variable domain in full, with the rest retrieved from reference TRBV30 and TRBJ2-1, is SQTIHQWPATLVQPVGSPLSLECTVEGTSNPNLYWYRQAAGRGLQLLFYSVGIGQISSEVPQNLSASRPQDRQFILSSKKLLLSDSGFYLCAWSLTREHNEQFFGPGTRLTVL.

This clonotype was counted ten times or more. CDR3 in amino acids: CASSPRQGAQTTLLEQYF. The CDR3 DNA follows: TGCGCCAGCAGCCCTAGACAGGGGGCGCAGACTACCTTACTCGAGCAGTACTTC. The chain couples TRBV5-1 to TRBJ2-7; 10 bases are a match to TRBD1. CDR3 length equals 18 residues. In germline, CDR1 is SGHRS, CDR2 YFSETQ. Germline trimming cut 4 bases from V and 6 bases from J; bases unmatched to any gene: 19.

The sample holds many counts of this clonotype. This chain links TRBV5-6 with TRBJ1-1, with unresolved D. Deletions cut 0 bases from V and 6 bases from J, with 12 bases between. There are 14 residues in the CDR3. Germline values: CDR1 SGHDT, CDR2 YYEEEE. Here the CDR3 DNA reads TGTGCCAGCAGCTTGGGGGGAAGGGCCTCTGAAGCTTTCTTT. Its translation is CASSLGGRASEAFF. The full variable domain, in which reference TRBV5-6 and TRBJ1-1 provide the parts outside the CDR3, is DAGVTQSPTHLIKTRGQQVTLRCSPKSGHDTVSWYQQALGQGPQFIFQYYEEEERQRGNFPDRFSGHQFPNYSSELNVNALLLGDSALYLCASSLGGRASEAFFGQGTRLTVV.

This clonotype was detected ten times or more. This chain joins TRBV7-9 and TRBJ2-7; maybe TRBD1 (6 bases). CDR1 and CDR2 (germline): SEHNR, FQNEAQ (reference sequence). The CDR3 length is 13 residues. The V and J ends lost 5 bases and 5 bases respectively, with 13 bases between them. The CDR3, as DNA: TGTGCCAGCAGCATTGCCACAGGGCACGAGCAGTACTTC. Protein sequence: CASSIATGHEQYF.

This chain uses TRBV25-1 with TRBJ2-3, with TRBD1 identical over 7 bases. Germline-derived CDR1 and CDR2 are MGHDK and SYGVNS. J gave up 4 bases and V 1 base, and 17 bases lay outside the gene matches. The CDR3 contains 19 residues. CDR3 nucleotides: TGTGCCAGCAGTGAATCCCCCCCAAAGACAGGGCCGTTGCCAGATACGCAGTATTTT. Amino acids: CASSESPPKTGPLPDTQYF.

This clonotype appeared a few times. The CDR3 protein is CASSLPGPGEQYF. As DNA, the CDR3 is TGTGCCAGCAGCCTCCCGGGCCCGGGCGAGCAGTACTTC. V gene TRBV11-2 combines with J gene TRBJ2-7; the D is unclear. The CDR3 runs to 13 residues. CDR1 SGHAT and CDR2 FQNNGV come from the germline V gene. V shed 5 bases and J shed 6 bases, with 14 bases lying between them.

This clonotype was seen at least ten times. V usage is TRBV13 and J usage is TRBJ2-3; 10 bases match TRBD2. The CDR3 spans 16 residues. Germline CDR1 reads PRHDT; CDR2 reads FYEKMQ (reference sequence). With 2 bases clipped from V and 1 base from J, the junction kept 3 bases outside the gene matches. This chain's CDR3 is CASSLTGLARTDTQYF. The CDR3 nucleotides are TGTGCCAGCAGCTTAACGGGACTAGCGCGCACAGATACGCAGTATTTT.

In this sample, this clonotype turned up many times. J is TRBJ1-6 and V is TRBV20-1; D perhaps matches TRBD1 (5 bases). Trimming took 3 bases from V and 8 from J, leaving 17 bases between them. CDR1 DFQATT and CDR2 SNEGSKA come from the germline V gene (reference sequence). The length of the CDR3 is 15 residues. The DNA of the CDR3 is TGCAGTGCTAGGGCCCGGGGGGGAGATTATTCACCCCTCCACTTT. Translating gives CSARARGGDYSPLHF.

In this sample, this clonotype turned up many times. DNA for the CDR3: TGTGCCAGCTTGACTCACACTGAAGCTTTCTTT. Encoded protein: CASLTHTEAFF. The rearrangement joins TRBV12-3 or TRBV12-4 to TRBJ1-1; unclear D gene. The CDR3 is made up of 11 amino acids. V lost 8 bases and J lost 3, with 7 bases in between.